This T cell receptor (beta chain) was identified in a study of blood T cell repertoires in COVID-19. Study-level information: Samples of COVID-19 (acute and convalescent) were obtained from the United States, Italy and Spain.

Seattle's cohort entered during active infection and was followed longitudinally. The CDR3 spans 18 residues. V lost 5 bases and J 8 bases, leaving 27 bases between the germline ends. The germline CDR1 and CDR2 sequences are SEHNR and FQNEAQ (reference sequence). Original methodology: From reference gene primer amplification, estimates of nucleated cell counts were derived. The method was immunoSEQ multiplex PCR; TCRdb's version includes in-frame clones alone and lacks a portion of them. The DNA was the basis for D and trimming; V, J and clone size are from that table. The repertoire holds fewer than 300,000 clones, roughly 92% seen once, with about 2% in the top ten.

The sample comprised peripheral blood. The J gene is TRBJ1-4, the V gene TRBV7-9, with D maybe TRBD1 (6 bases). The receptor was derived from a woman aged 30 to 39 with COVID-19, enrolled during active disease. In nucleotides, the CDR3 is TGTGCCAGCAGCCCCGGGAGGACAGAGGGCGAAGAAAAAGAAAAACTGTTTTTT. Amino acids: CASSPGRTEGEEKEKLFF.